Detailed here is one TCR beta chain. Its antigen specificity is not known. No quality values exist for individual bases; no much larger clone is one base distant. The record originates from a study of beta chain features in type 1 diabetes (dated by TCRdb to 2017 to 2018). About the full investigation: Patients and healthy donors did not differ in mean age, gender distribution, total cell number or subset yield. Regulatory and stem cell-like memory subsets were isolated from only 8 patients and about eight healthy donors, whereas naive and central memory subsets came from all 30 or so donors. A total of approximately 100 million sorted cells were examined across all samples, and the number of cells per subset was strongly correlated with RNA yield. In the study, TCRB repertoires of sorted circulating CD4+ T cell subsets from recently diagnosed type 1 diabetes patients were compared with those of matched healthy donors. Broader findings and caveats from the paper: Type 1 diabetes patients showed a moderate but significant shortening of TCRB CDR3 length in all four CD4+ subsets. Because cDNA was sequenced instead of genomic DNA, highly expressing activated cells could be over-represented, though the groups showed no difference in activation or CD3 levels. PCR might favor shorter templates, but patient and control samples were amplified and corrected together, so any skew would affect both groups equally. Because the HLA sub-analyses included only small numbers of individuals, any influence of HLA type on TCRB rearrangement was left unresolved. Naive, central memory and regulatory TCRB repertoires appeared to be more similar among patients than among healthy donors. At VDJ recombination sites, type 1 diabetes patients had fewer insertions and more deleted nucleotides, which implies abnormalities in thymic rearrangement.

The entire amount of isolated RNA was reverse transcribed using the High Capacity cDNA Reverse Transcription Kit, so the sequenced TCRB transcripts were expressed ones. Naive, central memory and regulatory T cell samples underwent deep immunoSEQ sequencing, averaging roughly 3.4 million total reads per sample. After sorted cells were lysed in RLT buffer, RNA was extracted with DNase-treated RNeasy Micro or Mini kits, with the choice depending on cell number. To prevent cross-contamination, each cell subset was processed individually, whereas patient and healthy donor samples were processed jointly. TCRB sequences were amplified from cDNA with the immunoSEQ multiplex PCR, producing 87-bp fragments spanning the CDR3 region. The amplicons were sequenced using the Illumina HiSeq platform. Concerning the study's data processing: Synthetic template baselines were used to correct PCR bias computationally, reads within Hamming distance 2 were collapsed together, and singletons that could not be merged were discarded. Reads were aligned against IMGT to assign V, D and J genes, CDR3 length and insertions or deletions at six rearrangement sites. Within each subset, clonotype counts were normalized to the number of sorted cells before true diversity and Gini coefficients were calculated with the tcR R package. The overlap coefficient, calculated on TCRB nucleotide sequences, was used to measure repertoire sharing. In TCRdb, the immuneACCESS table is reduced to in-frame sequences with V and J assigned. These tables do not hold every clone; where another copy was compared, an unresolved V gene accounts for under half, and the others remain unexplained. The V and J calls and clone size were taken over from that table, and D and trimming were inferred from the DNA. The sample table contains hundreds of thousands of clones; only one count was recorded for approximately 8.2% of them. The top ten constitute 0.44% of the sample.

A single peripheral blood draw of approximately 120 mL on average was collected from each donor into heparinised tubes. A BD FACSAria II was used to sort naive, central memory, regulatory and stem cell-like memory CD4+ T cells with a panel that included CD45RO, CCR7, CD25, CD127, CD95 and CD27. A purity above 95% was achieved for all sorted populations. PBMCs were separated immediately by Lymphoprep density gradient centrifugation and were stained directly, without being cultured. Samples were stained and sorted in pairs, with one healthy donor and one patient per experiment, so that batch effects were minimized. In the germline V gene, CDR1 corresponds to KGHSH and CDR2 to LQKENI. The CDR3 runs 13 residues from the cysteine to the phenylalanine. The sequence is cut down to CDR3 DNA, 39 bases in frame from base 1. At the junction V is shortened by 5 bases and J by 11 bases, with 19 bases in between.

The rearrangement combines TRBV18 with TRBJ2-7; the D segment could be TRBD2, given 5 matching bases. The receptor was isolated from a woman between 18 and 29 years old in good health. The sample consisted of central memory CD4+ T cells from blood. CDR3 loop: CASSATPLAGEYF. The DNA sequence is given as TGTGCCAGCTCAGCCACGCCCCTGGCGGGCGAGTACTTC.